A single T cell receptor beta chain is shown here with its context. Its antigen remains unknown. Sequencing of cultured CD4+ T cell DNA used the Oncomine TCR Beta short-read assay. MiXCR, applied by TCRdb to the PCR reads, yields one record per CDR3 protein. The table includes 20,000 to 30,000 distinct CDR3 sequences, roughly 40% detected once. The sample originates from a study of vaccination and CD4 T cells after COVID-19. Indicated treatment: approximately 10-day PBMC culture with coronavirus spike peptide pools or control peptides (ViraFEST assay). The CDR3 is made up of 14 amino acids. The V segment lost 3 bases and the J segment 6 bases; nucleotides outside the gene matches: 4. Germline CDR1 KGHDR, CDR2 SFDVKD.

Source material: CD4+ T cells from blood, cultured in vitro. The genes are TRBV24-1 and TRBJ1-2, with 9 bases lining up with TRBD1. This sequence was found in a human donor who had recovered from COVID-19. In nucleotides, the CDR3 is TGTGCCACCAGTGATCCGGGACAGGGCGATGGCTACACCTTC. Encoded protein: CATSDPGQGDGYTF.